The clone carrying this T cell receptor (beta chain) turned up a few times. The antigen remains unidentified. Assay used: immunoSEQ multiplex PCR; TCRdb lists only in-frame clones, some missing. The sample lists about 10,000 clones, roughly 76% occurring once. The data originate from a study of PD-1 blockade in classical Hodgkin lymphoma. Overall study findings and caveats: Reported findings placed baseline TCR diversity lower in newly diagnosed patients (compared with healthy donors). By C4D1, CD4+ diversity increased significantly, especially in complete responders. After ASCT, patients who started nivolumab under 1 year later were excluded.

This CDR3 comprises 11 residues. Per germline, CDR1 SEHNR and CDR2 FQNEAQ (reference sequence). Trimming removed 2 bases at V and 3 bases at J, with 1 base between. In every patient, relapse followed autologous stem cell transplantation, while exposure to brentuximab vedotin differed. The V call is TRBV7-9, the J call TRBJ1-1, with no clear D. This TCR was recovered from a human donor with classical Hodgkin lymphoma. The specimen was peripheral blood mononuclear cells (PBMCs), collected at baseline. The CDR3 protein is CASSLYTEAFF. CDR3 sequence (DNA): TGTGCCAGCAGCTTATACACTGAAGCTTTCTTT.